The 24 T cell receptor beta chains listed next were all sequenced from one sample in a study of T cells in Graves' hyperthyroidism and ophthalmopathy. Using RNA transcripts as the source, TCR beta CDR3 regions were amplified. The HTBI primer set was used in a first-round RT-PCR of the TCR CDR3. TCRdb recomputed calls from the multiplex PCR reads with MiXCR, one row per CDR3 protein. The sample lists a few hundred thousand distinct CDR3 sequences, around 14% occurring once. The sequencing sample was made of blood. The receptor set was obtained from a woman under 30 with Graves' hyperthyroidism.

This clonotype was counted at least ten times. This chain connects TRBV20-1 to TRBJ2-3; 7 nucleotides line up with TRBD2. Germline trimming cut 1 base from V and 1 base from J; bases unmatched to any gene: 8. This CDR3 has 16 residues. Germline V gene data show CDR1 as DFQATT and CDR2 as SNEGSKA (reference sequence). The CDR3 sequence: CSARGPGGGGTDTQYF. The DNA of the CDR3 is TGCAGTGCTAGAGGCCCCGGCGGGGGAGGCACAGATACGCAGTATTTT.

The chain combines TRBV7-2 with TRBJ2-1; D gene unclear. Germline assignment: CDR1 SGHTA and CDR2 FQGNSA. V was pared by 2 bases and J by 2 bases, with 4 bases between. The CDR3 has 13 residues. CDR3 loop: CASSLNAYNEQFF. The CDR3, as DNA: TGTGCCAGCAGCTTAAACGCCTACAATGAGCAGTTCTTC. Full variable domain (rest looked up from reference TRBV7-2 and TRBJ2-1): GAGVSQSPSNKVTEKGKDVELRCDPISGHTALYWYRQSLGQGLEFLIYFQGNSAPDKSGLPSDRFSAERTGGSVSTLTIQRTQQEDSAVYLCASSLNAYNEQFFGPGTRLTVL.

This clonotype was counted at least ten times. In DNA, the CDR3 is TGTGCCAGAGACAGGGGGCCTAGGCACCAAGAGACCCAGTACTTC. Protein sequence: CARDRGPRHQETQYF. V gene TRBV27 combines with J gene TRBJ2-5, with 10 bases that match TRBD1. The CDR3 is 15 amino acids. Germline V gene data show CDR1 as MNHEY and CDR2 as SMNVEV (reference sequence). Losses at the gene ends were 9 bases for V and 0 bases for J; bases not matched to a gene: 7.

Many counts were recorded for this clonotype. The chain is built from TRBV6-2 or TRBV6-3 and TRBJ2-1; no clear D gene. The CDR3 covers 13 residues. CDR1 is MNHEY and CDR2 is SVGEGT in the germline V gene. Trimming removed 6 bases from V and 5 bases from J, with 11 bases in between. CDR3 sequence: CASRRLPNNEQFF. The CDR3 coding sequence is TGTGCCAGCAGGCGTTTACCCAACAATGAGCAGTTCTTC.

The chain is built from TRBV6-5 and TRBJ1-2; possible D gene TRBD1, 5 bases. The V gene lost 3 bases and the J gene lost 6 bases, with 20 bases spanning the gap. Germline V gene lookup returns CDR1 MNHEY and CDR2 SVGAGI. This CDR3 is 16 amino acids long. For the CDR3, the DNA is TGTGCCAGCAGTTATCTTTCAGCCGGGACCGACCATGGCTACACCTTC. Its translation is CASSYLSAGTDHGYTF.

The table lists this clonotype with many counts. The rearrangement joins TRBV3-1 to TRBJ2-7; 8 bases are a match to TRBD1. The CDR3 consists of 15 residues. V was pared by 1 base and J by 2 bases, with 4 bases of the junction left unmatched. Germline CDR1 LGHDT, CDR2 YNNKEL (reference sequence). For the CDR3, the DNA is TGTGCCAGCAGCCAAGTGACAGGGGCAACCTACGAGCAGTACTTC. Translation: CASSQVTGATYEQYF.

In its sample, this clonotype was seen many times. The chain is built from TRBV19 and TRBJ1-6; 7 positions agree with TRBD1. CDR1 LNHDA and CDR2 SQIVND come from the germline V gene (reference sequence). V trimming: 6 bases; J trimming: 10 bases; junction bases outside the gene matches: 9. The CDR3 length is 14 residues. CDR3 region: CASSLTGRDSPLHF. CDR3 bases: TGTGCCAGTAGCTTGACAGGGAGGGACTCACCCCTCCACTTT.

The J gene is TRBJ2-2, the V gene TRBV6-4, with TRBD2 matching 7 bases. Germline V gene sequence: CDR1 MRHNA, CDR2 SNTAGT. Losses at the gene ends were 2 bases for V and 4 bases for J; bases not matched to a gene: 7. CDR3 length equals 16 residues. DNA of the CDR3: TGTGCCAGCAGTGACGGATCCGGCGGGGGCACCGGGGAGCTGTTTTTT. It yields the protein CASSDGSGGGTGELFF.

This clonotype was observed a few times. The CDR3 region is CATSRAGTHSYNEQFF. DNA of the CDR3: TGTGCCACCAGCAGAGCCGGGACCCACTCCTACAATGAGCAGTTCTTC. V gene TRBV15 combines with J gene TRBJ2-1; either TRBD1 or TRBD2 may supply D (5 bases each). Germline V gene lookup returns CDR1 LNHNV and CDR2 YYDKDF (reference sequence). The V end lost 1 base, the J end lost 0 bases, and 10 bases lay between the germline ends. This CDR3 region has 16 residues.

This clonotype has ten or more counts. The rearrangement links TRBV7-3 to TRBJ2-3; the D gene is possibly TRBD2 (6 bases). V lost 2 bases to trimming and J lost 2 bases, with 14 bases between them. CDR3 length: 16 amino acids. Germline CDR1 is SGHTA and CDR2 is FQGTGA. The CDR3 loop is CASSLVWGETTDTQYF. The DNA for the CDR3 is TGTGCCAGCAGCTTAGTGTGGGGGGAGACCACAGATACGCAGTATTTT. Combining the CDR3 with reference TRBV7-3 and TRBJ2-3 gives the whole variable domain GAGVSQTPSNKVTEKGKYVELRCDPISGHTALYWYRQSLGQGPEFLIYFQGTGAADDSGLPNDRFFAVRPEGSVSTLKIQRTERGDSAVYLCASSLVWGETTDTQYFGPGTRLTVL.

There are many counts of this clonotype. The V and J genes are TRBV6-1 and TRBJ2-7, with unresolved D. Trimming took 1 base from V and 2 from J, leaving 9 bases between them. Looked up from germline, CDR1 is MNHNS and CDR2 is SASEGT. CDR3 length equals 14 residues. This CDR3 reads CASSEGPSPYEQYF. DNA of the CDR3: TGTGCCAGCAGTGAAGGGCCTTCCCCCTACGAGCAGTACTTC.

This clonotype was picked up many times. The chain couples TRBV30 to TRBJ2-1; 15 nucleotides align to TRBD2. The germline gives CDR1 GTSNPN, CDR2 SVGIG (reference sequence). Trimming took 0 bases from V and 7 from J; bases not matched to a gene: 1. This CDR3 has 15 residues. The CDR3 is CAWSVGLAGGNEQFF. CDR3 sequence (DNA): TGTGCCTGGAGTGTGGGACTAGCGGGAGGAAATGAGCAGTTCTTC.

In this sample, this clonotype turned up many times. This rearrangement joins TRBV12-3 or TRBV12-4 to TRBJ1-6; TRBD1 matches 9 bases. This CDR3 is 13 amino acids long. V was clipped by 3 bases and J by 10 bases; unmatched bases: 1. CDR3 in amino acids: CASSLGQGSPLHF. The DNA of the CDR3 is TGTGCCAGCAGTTTGGGACAGGGATCACCCCTCCACTTT.

This clonotype was found many times. The V gene is TRBV9, the J gene TRBJ1-2, with D hard to call. CDR3 length equals 13 residues. Germline CDR1 reads SGDLS; CDR2 reads YYNGEE. V was shortened by 3 bases and J by 3 bases, with 9 bases between the two germline ends. CDR3 nucleotide sequence: TGTGCCAGCAGCGGGTCCACGGACTATGGCTACACCTTC. Translated, it gives CASSGSTDYGYTF.

This clonotype was observed many times. The rearrangement joins TRBV3-1 to TRBJ2-1; TRBD2 matches at 8 bases. CDR1 is LGHDT, CDR2 YNNKEL, per germline (reference sequence). This CDR3 spans 14 amino acids. V trimming: 1 base; J trimming: 8 bases; junction bases outside the gene matches: 4. Written as DNA, the CDR3 is TGTGCCAGCAGCCAAGCGGGAGGGGTTGATGAGCAGTTCTTC. Translating gives CASSQAGGVDEQFF.

This clonotype was found many times. The chain links TRBV24-1 to TRBJ2-6; D may be TRBD2 (5 bases). Germline V CDR1 and CDR2: KGHDR, SFDVKD. V lost 5 bases and J lost 2, with 9 bases in between. CDR3 length equals 15 residues. Written as DNA, the CDR3 is TGTGCCACCAGTGCCGGGAAACCTGGGGCCAACGTCCTGACTTTC. It specifies CATSAGKPGANVLTF.

This clonotype has a handful of counts. The CDR3 loop reads CAISESGPGWQFF. CDR3 nucleotide sequence: TGTGCCATCAGTGAGTCGGGGCCGGGGTGGCAGTTCTTC. The chain carries TRBV10-3 and TRBJ2-1; D might be TRBD1 or TRBD2, each matching 5 bases. The germline V gene has CDR1 ENHRY and CDR2 SYGVKD. The CDR3 runs to 13 residues. The V gene lost 0 bases and the J gene lost 12 bases, with 12 bases spanning the gap.

This clonotype was seen repeatedly, ten times or more. This CDR3 is CASSDRVPADTQYF. In DNA, the CDR3 is TGTGCCAGCAGTGACAGGGTGCCAGCAGATACGCAGTATTTT. The chain joins TRBV2 to TRBJ2-3; tentative D call: TRBD1 (5 bases). Germline-derived CDR1 and CDR2 are SNHLY and FYNNEI. Deletions cut 3 bases from V and 4 bases from J, with 11 bases between. This CDR3 has 14 amino acids.

Ten or more counts support this clonotype. The chain combines TRBV7-9 with TRBJ2-7; 7 bases are shared with TRBD2. Germline lookup yields CDR1 SEHNR and CDR2 FQNEAQ (reference sequence). V shed 5 bases, J shed 4 bases, and the junction held 11 bases outside the gene matches. CDR3 length: 15 residues. In nucleotides, the CDR3 is TGTGCCAGCAGCACCCTGGTGGGAGGGACGTACGAGCAGTACTTC. This sequence encodes CASSTLVGGTYEQYF.

The CDR3 DNA reads as TGTGCCAGCAGCTTGGGGGCCGGAGGTCGCGAGCAGTACTTC. Its translation is CASSLGAGGREQYF. This chain connects TRBV5-4 to TRBJ2-7, with a possible D match to TRBD2 (5 bases). V was shortened by 0 bases and J by 6 bases, with 13 bases between the two germline ends. CDR3 length: 14 amino acids. In germline, CDR1 is SGHNT, CDR2 YYREEE (reference sequence).

This clonotype has more than one count but fewer than ten. The CDR3: CASSETGRSEQFF. For the CDR3, the DNA is TGTGCCAGCAGTGAGACAGGGAGAAGCGAGCAGTTCTTC. The chain employs TRBV27 and TRBJ2-1; 7 bases map to TRBD1. Trimming at V came to 5 bases and at J to 10 bases, leaving 8 bases not matched to a gene. Germline V gene lookup returns CDR1 MNHEY and CDR2 SMNVEV (reference sequence). The CDR3 extends over 13 amino acids.

Details on this clonotype: This may stem from a read error, because a much larger clone lies one nucleotide away. The chain carries TRBV11-2 and TRBJ2-1; D call uncertain. The germline V gene encodes CDR1 SGHAT and CDR2 FQNNGV. CDR3 length equals 16 residues. For the CDR3, the DNA is TGTGCCAGTAGTATAGATCTACTTCGTACCTACAGTGAGCAGTTCTTC. Translation: CASSIDLLRTYSEQFF. The full variable domain, completed using reference TRBV11-2 and TRBJ2-1, is EAGVAQSPRYKIIEKRQSVAFWCNPISGHATLYWYQQILGQGPKLLIQFQNNGVVDDSQLPKDRFSAERLKGVDSTLKIQPAKLEDSAVYLCASSIDLLRTYSEQFFGPGTRLTVL.

The V gene is TRBV28, the J gene TRBJ2-2, with D unclear. CDR1 is MDHEN, CDR2 SYDVKM, per germline. There are 12 residues in the CDR3. V was trimmed by 5 bases and J by 6 bases, leaving 7 bases between them. CDR3 in amino acids: CASSGFAGELFF. CDR3 DNA: TGTGCCAGCAGTGGTTTCGCCGGGGAGCTGTTTTTT.

This clonotype turned up a few times. This may stem from a read error, because a much larger clone lies one nucleotide away. The chain links TRBV6-1 to TRBJ2-7, with 9 positions matching TRBD2. V lost 6 bases, J lost 6 bases, and 9 bases stayed unmatched. The CDR3 runs 14 residues. The V gene's germline CDR1 is MNHNS and CDR2 SASEGT. The DNA for the CDR3 is TGTGCCAGCAGGAAGCGGGGGGCCTCCATCGAGCAGTACTTC. Protein sequence: CASRKRGASIEQYF.